These 32 T cell receptor beta chains came from one sample sequenced in a study of cytomegalovirus exposure and HLA in healthy donors. The primer mix had 60 Vbeta and 13 Jbeta primers. Libraries were prepared by immunoSEQ multiplex PCR; TCRdb keeps only in-frame clonotypes and omits some of them. The sample lists 130,000 or so clones, roughly 72% occurring once. The specimen sequenced was PBMCs. These receptors were taken from a male donor in good health and CMV-seronegative.

In this sample, this clone turned up once. This rearrangement joins TRBV5-4 to TRBJ2-7, with D perhaps TRBD1 (6 bases). Trimming stripped 4 bases from V and 6 bases from J, with 14 bases between. This CDR3 has 13 residues. The germline CDR1 and CDR2 sequences are SGHNT and YYREEE (reference sequence). The CDR3 spells CASSTPQGIEQYF. CDR3 in DNA: TGTGCCAGCAGCACACCGCAGGGGATCGAGCAGTACTTC.

The chain couples TRBV29-1 to TRBJ2-1, with D maybe TRBD1 (5 bases). This CDR3 comprises 13 residues. Germline V gene lookup returns CDR1 SQVTM and CDR2 ANQGSEA. V was clipped by 6 bases and J by 7 bases, with 16 bases between them. The CDR3 here is CSVRERQINEQFF. The CDR3, as DNA: TGCAGCGTGAGAGAAAGACAGATAAATGAGCAGTTCTTC.

The rearrangement links TRBV4-1 to TRBJ1-5, with D unclear. The germline CDR1 and CDR2 sequences are MGHRA and YSYEKL. The CDR3 spans 13 residues. Trimming took 3 bases from V and 5 from J, leaving 8 bases between them. Written as DNA, the CDR3 is TGCGCCAGCAGCCAGGCACTACATCAGCCCCAGCATTTT. Translating it yields CASSQALHQPQHF.

This clone showed up just once. The V call is TRBV19, the J call TRBJ1-4, with D perhaps matching TRBD1 (6 bases). The CDR3 totals 15 residues. V was shortened by 2 bases and J by 8 bases, with 15 bases between the two germline ends. CDR1 and CDR2 from the germline V gene are LNHDA and SQIVND (reference sequence). CDR3 DNA: TGTGCCAGTAGTATATCGCGGGCAGGGGTCGAAAAACTGTTTTTT. Its protein is CASSISRAGVEKLFF.

The V and J genes are TRBV14 and TRBJ2-7; D call uncertain. The CDR3 covers 11 residues. The germline CDR1 and CDR2 sequences are SGHDN and FVKESK. Trimming pared 1 base from V and 6 bases from J, leaving 4 bases between. In DNA form, the CDR3 reads TGTGCCAGCAGCCAAGGTCTCGAGCAGTACTTC. As protein: CASSQGLEQYF.

The CDR3 region is CASRQGGSSYGYTF. The CDR3 nucleotides read TGTGCCAGCAGACAGGGGGGGAGTTCCTATGGCTACACCTTC. This chain links TRBV28 with TRBJ1-2; 8 positions agree with TRBD1. CDR1 is MDHEN, CDR2 SYDVKM, per germline. Trimming cost V 6 bases and J 4 bases; bases outside gene matches: 7. The CDR3 runs 14 residues.

The CDR3 nucleotides are TGTGCCAGCAGCCAAGTCGGGGGGGCCGAAGATACGCAGTATTTT. It codes for CASSQVGGAEDTQYF. The genes are TRBV4-2 and TRBJ2-3, with 8 bases identical to TRBD2. The length of the CDR3 is 15 residues. The V segment lost 1 base and the J segment 5 bases; nucleotides outside the gene matches: 5. In germline, CDR1 is LGHNA, CDR2 YNFKEQ.

This clone was counted a single time. V is TRBV19 and J is TRBJ2-3; 7 bases fit TRBD1. Trimming cost V 6 bases and J 2 bases; bases outside gene matches: 8. The CDR3 runs to 15 residues. CDR1 is LNHDA, CDR2 SQIVND, per germline (reference sequence). This chain's CDR3 is CASRATGAVTDTQYF. DNA for the CDR3: TGTGCCAGTAGGGCCACAGGGGCCGTCACAGATACGCAGTATTTT.

V usage is TRBV12-5 and J usage is TRBJ2-2; D might be TRBD1 (5 bases). Trimming shortened V by 7 bases and J by 8 bases, and 11 bases separated the two germline ends. The CDR3 contains 12 residues. The V gene's germline CDR1 is LGHNT and CDR2 FRNRAP. The CDR3 sequence: CASARARGELFF. The CDR3, as DNA: TGTGCTAGTGCCAGGGCTCGGGGGGAGCTGTTTTTT.

The V call is TRBV4-2, the J call TRBJ2-1; 8 bases align to TRBD2. Looked up from germline, CDR1 is LGHNA and CDR2 is YNFKEQ. V lost 4 bases and J lost 7; bases outside the gene matches: 9. The CDR3 has 15 amino acids. In nucleotides, the CDR3 is TGTGCCAGCAGCCTCACTAGCGGAGGGAATAATGAGCAGTTCTTC. It translates to CASSLTSGGNNEQFF.

The chain is built from TRBV19 and TRBJ1-3; 9 bases line up with TRBD1. CDR1 is LNHDA, CDR2 SQIVND, per germline (reference sequence). V was clipped by 7 bases and J by 3 bases; unmatched bases: 16. CDR3 length: 18 amino acids. The CDR3 region has the DNA TGTGCCAGTAATTTCGGAAACTTCCGGACAGGGGATGGAAACACCATATATTTT. Its translation: CASNFGNFRTGDGNTIYF.

The chain has TRBV11-2 and TRBJ2-5; 7 nucleotides align to TRBD1. Germline V CDR1 and CDR2: SGHAT, FQNNGV. The ends lost 5 bases at V and 4 bases at J; junction bases unmatched: 16. This CDR3 comprises 17 residues. CDR3 bases: TGTGCCAGCAGCCCGAACAGGGGAATTCCCCACAGAGAGACCCAGTACTTC. Its translation: CASSPNRGIPHRETQYF.

This chain joins TRBV30 and TRBJ1-1, with D hard to call. The CDR3 consists of 13 residues. V lost 0 bases to trimming and J lost 1 base, with 6 bases between them. Germline CDR1 reads GTSNPN; CDR2 reads SVGIG (reference sequence). The CDR3 region is CAWSVLENTEAFF. The CDR3 coding sequence is TGTGCCTGGAGTGTACTCGAGAACACTGAAGCTTTCTTT.

The chain uses TRBV6-5 and TRBJ2-7; D unclear. This CDR3 is 12 amino acids long. Germline lookup yields CDR1 MNHEY and CDR2 SVGAGI. V was pared by 4 bases and J by 2 bases, with 6 bases between. CDR3 DNA sequence: TGTGCCAGCAGTTGTCAGACCTACGAGCAGTACTTC. It encodes CASSCQTYEQYF.

V and J are TRBV7-3 and TRBJ2-5; D unresolved. From germline, CDR1 is SGHTA and CDR2 FQGTGA. V lost 2 bases and J 7 bases, leaving 11 bases between the germline ends. CDR3 length: 13 amino acids. The CDR3 coding sequence is TGTGCCAGCAGCTTATCCGGTTTCGCGACCCAGTACTTC. Translation: CASSLSGFATQYF.

V gene TRBV7-3 combines with J gene TRBJ2-1; perhaps TRBD1 as D (5 bases). This CDR3 is 15 amino acids long. Trimming removed 5 bases from V and 9 bases from J, with 20 bases in between. Germline V gives CDR1 SGHTA, CDR2 FQGTGA. CDR3 amino acids: CASSHDQGTSSEQFF. The DNA of the CDR3 is TGTGCCAGCAGCCATGACCAGGGAACGAGTAGTGAGCAGTTCTTC.

This clone showed up just once. The chain links TRBV9 to TRBJ2-3, with 9 positions matching TRBD1. CDR3 size: 16 residues. Germline V lookup: CDR1 SGDLS, CDR2 YYNGEE. J was trimmed by 2 bases and V by 4 bases; bases with no gene match: 8. The DNA of the CDR3 is TGTGCCAGCAGCCTCCCGACAGGGGGTTACACAGATACGCAGTATTTT. Protein sequence: CASSLPTGGYTDTQYF.

This clone was observed a handful of times. This chain's CDR3 is CASSVGDRGSDEQFF. CDR3 DNA sequence: TGTGCCAGCAGCGTCGGGGACAGGGGATCGGATGAGCAGTTCTTC. The rearrangement uses TRBV9 and TRBJ2-1, with 10 bases identical to TRBD1. The germline V gene has CDR1 SGDLS and CDR2 YYNGEE. The CDR3 extends over 15 amino acids. Trimming at V came to 2 bases and at J to 8 bases, leaving 7 bases not matched to a gene.

This clone showed up just a few times. The chain combines TRBV5-1 with TRBJ2-6, with 8 bases matching TRBD1. The CDR3 runs to 18 residues. V shed 4 bases, J shed 2 bases, and the junction held 11 bases outside the gene matches. Germline-derived CDR1 and CDR2 are SGHRS and YFSETQ. Here the CDR3 DNA reads TGCGCCAGCAGCCCAACCGGACAGGGAGGCACTGGGGCCAACGTCCTGACTTTC. Protein: CASSPTGQGGTGANVLTF.

CDR3 region: CASSFRLTGSTYNEQFF. The CDR3 DNA is TGTGCCAGCAGTTTTAGGCTGACGGGGTCCACATACAATGAGCAGTTCTTC. The rearrangement links TRBV28 to TRBJ2-1; TRBD2 is a possible D gene (5 bases). The V gene lost 3 bases and the J gene lost 4 bases, with 19 bases spanning the gap. The CDR3 is 17 residues long. The germline CDR1 and CDR2 sequences are MDHEN and SYDVKM. Filled out from reference TRBV28 and TRBJ2-1, the complete variable domain reads DVKVTQSSRYLVKRTGEKVFLECVQDMDHENMFWYRQDPGLGLRLIYFSYDVKMKEKGDIPEGYSVSREKKERFSLILESASTNQTSMYLCASSFRLTGSTYNEQFFGPGTRLTVL.

The chain employs TRBV19 and TRBJ1-5; the D gene is possibly TRBD1 (6 bases). From germline, CDR1 is LNHDA and CDR2 SQIVND (reference sequence). There are 15 residues in the CDR3. V dropped 0 bases and J dropped 7 bases, with 13 bases sitting between them. This CDR3 reads CASSIEGTGPQPQHF. The CDR3 bases are TGTGCCAGTAGTATAGAGGGTACAGGGCCCCAGCCCCAGCATTTT.

The chain combines TRBV15 with TRBJ1-1; D is uncertain. This CDR3 is built from 14 residues. Germline V gene data show CDR1 as LNHNV and CDR2 as YYDKDF (reference sequence). Trimming pared 1 base from V and 0 bases from J, leaving 6 bases between. The CDR3 spells CATSRANMNTEAFF. The CDR3 DNA is TGTGCCACCAGCAGAGCGAACATGAACACTGAAGCTTTCTTT. Full variable domain (rest looked up from reference TRBV15 and TRBJ1-1): DAMVIQNPRYQVTQFGKPVTLSCSQTLNHNVMYWYQQKSSQAPKLLFHYYDKDFNNEADTPDNFQSRRPNTSFCFLDIRSPGLGDTAMYLCATSRANMNTEAFFGQGTRLTVV.

V usage is TRBV5-1 and J usage is TRBJ1-1, with 7 bases identical to TRBD1. The CDR3 covers 13 residues. CDR1 and CDR2 (germline): SGHRS, YFSETQ. V lost 4 bases and J lost 5; bases outside the gene matches: 5. Here the CDR3 DNA reads TGCGCCAGCAGCAAGCTGGGACAGACTGAAGCTTTCTTT. Amino acid sequence: CASSKLGQTEAFF.

This sequence joins TRBV4-3 and TRBJ2-5; D ambiguous. Germline V CDR1 and CDR2: LGHNA, YSLEER. The CDR3 extends over 13 amino acids. Trimming cost V 4 bases and J 2 bases, with 8 bases left between them. The CDR3 nucleotides read TGCGCCAGCAGCCTTTCACAGCAAGAGACCCAGTACTTC. Its protein product is CASSLSQQETQYF.

The gene calls are TRBV7-2 and TRBJ1-5; 8 bases align to TRBD1. Germline trimming cut 1 base from V and 9 bases from J; bases unmatched to any gene: 8. The germline CDR1 and CDR2 sequences are SGHTA and FQGNSA. This CDR3 comprises 15 residues. The CDR3 sequence: CASSLEGQALTPQHF. CDR3 DNA sequence: TGTGCCAGCAGCTTAGAGGGACAGGCTTTGACGCCCCAGCATTTT.

The genes are TRBV5-8 and TRBJ2-3; TRBD1 matches at 9 bases. The CDR3 contains 16 residues. The ends lost 4 bases at V and 2 bases at J; junction bases unmatched: 8. The germline gives CDR1 SGHTS, CDR2 YDEGEE. CDR3 sequence reads: CASSVPGQGSTDTQYF. In nucleotides, the CDR3 is TGTGCCAGCAGCGTCCCGGGACAGGGTTCCACAGATACGCAGTATTTT.

There are a few counts of this clone. This CDR3 is CATRTGGNEQFF. In DNA form, the CDR3 reads TGTGCCACCAGGACAGGGGGAAATGAGCAGTTCTTC. V is TRBV27 and J is TRBJ2-1; 10 bases are a match to TRBD1. The CDR3 covers 12 residues. The germline V gene has CDR1 MNHEY and CDR2 SMNVEV (reference sequence). Unmatched junction bases numbered 4, after V lost 10 bases and J lost 7 bases.

This clone was recorded a few times. The gene calls are TRBV5-1 and TRBJ2-2; possible D gene TRBD1, 6 bases. The length of the CDR3 is 17 residues. Trimming removed 4 bases from V and 7 bases from J, with 23 bases in between. The germline CDR1 and CDR2 sequences are SGHRS and YFSETQ. The CDR3 loop reads CASSRTRDTIGGGELFF. CDR3 nucleotide sequence: TGCGCCAGCAGCCGGACCCGGGACACCATTGGCGGCGGGGAGCTGTTTTTT.

This clone was observed a few times. The rearrangement uses TRBV6-5 and TRBJ2-7; D may be TRBD2 (5 bases). CDR1 and CDR2 from the germline V gene are MNHEY and SVGAGI. The V end lost 2 bases, the J end lost 2 bases, and 7 bases lay between the germline ends. This CDR3 has 13 residues. This chain's CDR3 is CASSYLGAYEQYF. The CDR3 nucleotides are TGTGCCAGCAGTTACCTGGGAGCCTACGAGCAGTACTTC.

The chain carries TRBV9 and TRBJ2-7; weak D call: TRBD1 (6 bases). Germline CDR1 is SGDLS and CDR2 is YYNGEE. The CDR3 runs to 12 residues. V lost 3 bases to trimming and J lost 3 bases, with 7 bases between them. This CDR3 reads CASSGDNYEQYF. CDR3 in DNA: TGTGCCAGCAGCGGGGACAACTACGAGCAGTACTTC. Together with reference TRBV9 and TRBJ2-7, the CDR3 gives the full variable domain: DSGVTQTPKHLITATGQRVTLRCSPRSGDLSVYWYQQSLDQGLQFLIQYYNGEERAKGNILERFSAQQFPDLHSELNLSSLELGDSALYFCASSGDNYEQYFGPGTRLTVT.

The chain combines TRBV6-6 with TRBJ1-1; TRBD1 might be the D (6 bases). From germline, CDR1 is MNHNY and CDR2 SVGAGI (reference sequence). V dropped 6 bases and J dropped 5 bases, with 10 bases sitting between them. This CDR3 has 12 amino acids. Here the CDR3 reads CASSEQGTEAFF. The CDR3 DNA follows: TGTGCCAGCAGCGAACAGGGAACTGAAGCTTTCTTT.

The sample holds a few counts of this clone. V and J are TRBV28 and TRBJ2-1; the match to TRBD2 covers 9 bases. The CDR3 runs to 16 residues. The V gene's germline CDR1 is MDHEN and CDR2 SYDVKM. With V trimmed by 5 bases and J by 8 bases, 13 bases remained unmatched. The CDR3 reads CASSPWSAGGVDEQFF. CDR3 DNA sequence: TGTGCCAGCAGTCCTTGGAGTGCGGGAGGGGTTGATGAGCAGTTCTTC.